The T cell receptor (beta chain) under discussion was sequenced for a study of OX40 agonist ivuxolimab in advanced cancers. V lost 6 bases and J lost 5, with 10 bases in between. The germline gives CDR1 SGHTA, CDR2 FQGNSA. The CDR3 has 13 amino acids. Assay used: immunoSEQ multiplex PCR; TCRdb lists only in-frame clones, some missing. The sample holds 60,000 or so clones, over 75% seen once. The V gene is TRBV7-2, the J gene TRBJ1-4; a weak D match, TRBD1 (5 bases). This sample comprised CD4+ or CD8+ T cells sorted from blood, obtained in a trial of the OX40 agonist ivuxolimab. The receptor comes from an adult with an advanced solid tumor such as melanoma, head and neck, liver or kidney cancer. The DNA for the CDR3 is TGTGCCAGCAGGGACATTCTAAATGAAAAACTGTTTTTT. It specifies CASRDILNEKLFF.